This T cell receptor (beta chain) was captured by sequencing in a study of OX40 agonist ivuxolimab in advanced cancers. Whole-study findings and limits: Determination of antigen specificity was not performed for the expanded peripheral T cells. Both blood CD4+ and CD8+ T cells showed clonal growth by week 6 at 0.1 to 3.0 mg/kg. The study found among the lowest clonal expansion in partial responders at 0.1-3.0 mg/kg.

Method: immunoSEQ multiplex PCR; TCRdb's copy keeps in-frame clones and lacks some. The sample consists of tens of thousands of clones, 94% of them appearing once. Trimming removed 5 bases from V and 4 bases from J; junction bases left unmatched: 2. The CDR3 has 13 residues. CDR1 is SGHVS, CDR2 FNYEAQ, per germline. Concerning this clone: Antigen: not known.

V is TRBV7-6 and J is TRBJ2-1, with 7 nucleotides matching TRBD1. The sequences come from CD4+ or CD8+ T cells sorted from blood, collected in a trial of the OX40 agonist ivuxolimab. This sequence originates from an adult with an advanced solid tumor such as melanoma, head and neck, liver or kidney cancer. CDR3 sequence reads: CASSQGQYNEQFF. The DNA for the CDR3 is TGTGCCAGCAGCCAGGGACAGTACAATGAGCAGTTCTTC. Combining the CDR3 with reference TRBV7-6 and TRBJ2-1 gives the whole variable domain GAGVSQSPRYKVTKRGQDVALRCDPISGHVSLYWYRQALGQGPEFLTYFNYEAQQDKSGLPNDRFSAERPEGSISTLTIQRTEQRDSAMYRCASSQGQYNEQFFGPGTRLTVL.